Presented here are 5 T cell receptor beta chains from one specimen sequenced in a study of beta chain features in type 1 diabetes. The antigens for these receptors are not known. cDNA synthesis used the whole RNA isolate, giving expressed TCRB sequences. Profiled with immunoSEQ multiplex PCR; TCRdb holds only in-frame clones, not every one. The sample records about 650,000 clones, around an eighth being singletons. Study-level findings and limits: Shorter TCRB CDR3s, moderately but significantly so, marked every one of the four CD4+ subsets in Type 1 diabetes patients.

The material sequenced was naive CD4+ T cells from blood. The source is a man under 40 with type 1 diabetes.

This chain connects TRBV10-3 to TRBJ2-7; 7 bases agree with TRBD1. The CDR3 is 13 amino acids. Germline V CDR1 and CDR2: ENHRY, SYGVKD. J lost 2 bases, V lost 6 bases, and 4 bases had no gene match. The CDR3 loop reads CAIRGDRAYEQYF. The CDR3 nucleotides are TGTGCCATCAGGGGGGACAGAGCCTACGAGCAGTACTTC.

This clone occurred many times. This chain links TRBV7-2 with TRBJ2-1; the match to TRBD2 covers 9 bases. The germline CDR1 and CDR2 sequences are SGHTA and FQGNSA. With V trimmed by 1 base and J by 15 bases, 19 bases remained unmatched. The CDR3 totals 17 residues. CDR3 sequence (DNA): TGTGCCAGCAGCTTAGGACACAGCGGGGGGCTCGGAAGGTTTCGGTTCTTC. It encodes CASSLGHSGGLGRFRFF.

The V gene is TRBV4-3, the J gene TRBJ1-4; 7 nucleotides line up with TRBD1. The CDR3 has 15 residues. J lost 5 bases, V lost 5 bases, and 8 bases had no gene match. Germline-derived CDR1 and CDR2 are LGHNA and YSLEER. In DNA, the CDR3 is TGCGCCAGCAGCTCCCGGACAGGTCCCAATGAAAAACTGTTTTTT. It encodes CASSSRTGPNEKLFF.

This clone appeared a few times. The chain carries TRBV7-2 and TRBJ1-2; the D is unclear. V lost 5 bases and J lost 0, with 13 bases in between. CDR3 length: 15 amino acids. Germline-derived CDR1 and CDR2 are SGHTA and FQGNSA. The CDR3 loop reads CASSPNWKANYGYTF. For the CDR3, the DNA is TGTGCCAGCAGCCCCAACTGGAAAGCTAACTATGGCTACACCTTC.

This clone was detected a few times. The chain links TRBV7-2 to TRBJ2-2, with TRBD1 identical over 7 bases. Trimming at V came to 4 bases and at J to 7 bases, leaving 9 bases not matched to a gene. From germline, CDR1 is SGHTA and CDR2 FQGNSA. The CDR3 has 15 amino acids. CDR3 DNA: TGTGCCAGCAGCTACCCGGGACAGTTCGGCGGGGAGCTGTTTTTT. Protein: CASSYPGQFGGELFF.